This record concerns one T cell receptor beta chain sequence. V was pared by 6 bases and J by 3 bases, with 18 bases between. This CDR3 region has 15 residues. Per germline, CDR1 SNHLY and CDR2 FYNNEI. Treatment noted: 15 to 20 received Ad26.COV2.S at low or high dose, single or two shots; a few received placebo; per-sample allocation not given. Vaccine and placebo recipients were sampled on day 63 after the first injection. Only in-frame clones appear in the TCRdb table, and some are missing; sequencing was by immunoSEQ multiplex PCR. The table has hundreds of thousands of clones, around 89% seen once. The data originate from a study of Ad26.COV2.S vaccination and SARS-CoV-2 variants.

The chain is built from TRBV2 and TRBJ2-7, with D possibly being TRBD1 (6 bases). The sample was peripheral blood, taken in a trial of Ad26.COV2.S vaccine versus placebo. This receptor was obtained from a person aged 18-60 years who received the Ad26.COV2.S COVID-19 vaccine or a placebo. The CDR3 coding sequence is TGTGCCAGCAGCTATAACAGGGAATTCCTCTACGAGCAGTACTTC. Translating it yields CASSYNREFLYEQYF.